Listed here are 32 T cell receptor beta chains from one sample, sequenced in a study of blood T cell repertoires in COVID-19. Method: immunoSEQ multiplex PCR; TCRdb's copy keeps in-frame clones and lacks some. The sample includes some 87,000 clones, about 76% of them seen just once. The specimen was peripheral blood. The receptors here all came from a woman older than 75 with active or convalescent COVID-19.

This chain uses TRBV2 with TRBJ1-5; 9 bases map to TRBD1. J was trimmed by 0 bases and V by 6 bases; bases with no gene match: 12. In germline, CDR1 is SNHLY, CDR2 FYNNEI. The CDR3 length is 18 residues. This CDR3 reads CASRPGQGPLFSNQPQHF. For the CDR3, the DNA is TGTGCCAGCAGACCCGGACAGGGGCCTCTATTTAGCAATCAGCCCCAGCATTTT.

This chain links TRBV6-2 or TRBV6-3 with TRBJ1-1; perhaps TRBD1 as D (5 bases). Between the trimmed V and J ends, which lost 2 bases and 4 bases, there was a span of 23 bases. This CDR3 region has 18 residues. Germline lookup yields CDR1 MNHEY and CDR2 SVGEGT. The CDR3 DNA is TGTGCCAGCAGTTACCAGGCGGGTTTGTATAGGGGAGGCACTGAAGCTTTCTTT. Its protein product is CASSYQAGLYRGGTEAFF.

This clone was seen at least ten times. This chain links TRBV6-1 with TRBJ1-5, with TRBD1 as a possible D gene (5 bases). This CDR3 spans 15 amino acids. V lost 3 bases to trimming and J lost 0 bases, with 9 bases between them. The germline V gene has CDR1 MNHNS and CDR2 SASEGT. The CDR3 DNA is TGTGCCAGCAGTGATAAGGGGCATAGCAATCAGCCCCAGCATTTT. It yields the protein CASSDKGHSNQPQHF.

This clone occurred once. The rearrangement joins TRBV5-3 to TRBJ1-4; D is perhaps TRBD1 (6 bases). TRBV5-3 is flagged as an ORF with uncertain function. CDR3 length: 17 residues. The germline V and J ends were trimmed by 1 base and 4 bases, with 17 bases remaining between them. This CDR3 is CARSLLWDNPFNEKLFF. The CDR3 DNA reads as TGTGCCAGAAGCTTGCTGTGGGACAACCCTTTTAATGAAAAACTGTTTTTT.

The chain is built from TRBV7-8 and TRBJ1-1; D is unresolved. V was clipped by 3 bases and J by 5 bases, with 22 bases between them. The CDR3 covers 17 residues. From germline, CDR1 is SGHVS and CDR2 FQNEAQ. The CDR3 nucleotides are TGTGCCAGCAGCTTCTATTATGCCCTCCAAGGAGATACTGAAGCTTTCTTT. Translation: CASSFYYALQGDTEAFF.

This chain uses TRBV11-1 with TRBJ1-6; D gene ambiguous. Germline V lookup: CDR1 SGHAT, CDR2 FQDESV (reference sequence). This CDR3 is 15 amino acids long. Deletions cut 0 bases from V and 7 bases from J, with 10 bases between. The CDR3 bases are TGTGCCAGCAGCTTAGCGAGTGGGCCGAATTCACCCCTCCACTTT. Translated: CASSLASGPNSPLHF.

The chain recombines TRBV19 with TRBJ2-1, with 9 bases aligning to TRBD1. The V segment lost 0 bases and the J segment 8 bases; nucleotides outside the gene matches: 8. The CDR3 has 16 residues. Per germline, CDR1 LNHDA and CDR2 SQIVND (reference sequence). CDR3 sequence reads: CASSIDRGTGTHEQFF. CDR3 coding DNA: TGTGCCAGTAGTATAGATAGGGGGACAGGGACCCATGAGCAGTTCTTC.

The chain combines TRBV5-6 with TRBJ1-4; D possibly corresponds to TRBD1 (5 bases). V lost 3 bases, J lost 4 bases, and 13 bases lay in between. This CDR3 contains 15 residues. Germline V gene data show CDR1 as SGHDT and CDR2 as YYEEEE. CDR3: CASSSGPDSNEKLFF. Here the CDR3 DNA reads TGTGCCAGCAGCTCAGGGCCTGATAGTAATGAAAAACTGTTTTTT.

The rearrangement uses TRBV11-2 and TRBJ1-3; D gene unclear. The germline gives CDR1 SGHAT, CDR2 FQNNGV. Trimming shortened V by 1 base and J by 4 bases, and 23 bases separated the two germline ends. The CDR3 contains 19 residues. This CDR3 reads CASSLVRGRAWVKGNTIYF. CDR3 DNA sequence: TGTGCCAGCAGCTTAGTTAGAGGTCGCGCCTGGGTCAAAGGAAACACCATATATTTT.

With regard to this clone: The same CDR3 arises from other DNA sequences in this sample as well. This sequence joins TRBV4-3 and TRBJ1-6; no firm D call. Trimming left V 1 base short and J 4 bases short, with 8 bases between. The CDR3 spans 15 residues. CDR1 LGHNA and CDR2 YSLEER come from the germline V gene. The CDR3 reads CASSQGLSYNSPLHF. The CDR3 DNA follows: TGCGCCAGCAGCCAAGGACTGAGTTATAATTCACCCCTCCACTTT.

This clone has a single count. V is TRBV5-8 and J is TRBJ1-5; D may be TRBD1 (5 bases). V was cut by 3 bases and J by 0 bases, with 16 bases left in between. Germline loops: CDR1 SGHTS, CDR2 YDEGEE. The CDR3 length is 17 residues. The CDR3 loop is CASSWRGTRISNQPQHF. The CDR3 DNA reads as TGTGCCAGCAGCTGGCGGGGGACCAGGATTAGCAATCAGCCCCAGCATTTT.

The rearrangement uses TRBV7-2 and TRBJ2-3; 14 bases line up with TRBD2. CDR3 length: 19 residues. Germline V gives CDR1 SGHTA, CDR2 FQGNSA. J gave up 5 bases and V 1 base, and 11 bases lay outside the gene matches. CDR3 loop: CASSLVRGLAGGRLDTQYF. CDR3 coding DNA: TGTGCCAGCAGCTTAGTACGAGGACTAGCGGGGGGCCGGTTAGATACGCAGTATTTT.

The CDR3 DNA reads as TGTGCCTGGAGTCGGTCTCTTGGCTACACCTTC. It yields the protein CAWSRSLGYTF. This chain links TRBV30 with TRBJ1-2; D ambiguous. Germline V gene lookup returns CDR1 GTSNPN and CDR2 SVGIG (reference sequence). V shed 2 bases and J shed 7 bases, with 8 bases lying between them. The CDR3 runs 11 residues.

V is TRBV10-2 and J is TRBJ1-2; 11 nucleotides align to TRBD1. Looked up from germline, CDR1 is WSHSY and CDR2 is SAAADI. The CDR3 length is 13 residues. J was trimmed by 8 bases and V by 6 bases; bases with no gene match: 5. The CDR3 loop reads CASRAGTGGGYTF. DNA of the CDR3: TGCGCCAGCAGGGCCGGGACAGGGGGAGGCTACACCTTC.

The CDR3 loop is CASSGRGLPYNSPLHF. The DNA of the CDR3 is TGTGCCAGTAGTGGGCGTGGATTGCCCTATAATTCACCCCTCCACTTT. This sequence joins TRBV19 and TRBJ1-6; D not certain. The CDR3 consists of 16 residues. V was pared by 5 bases and J by 2 bases, with 13 bases between. Germline V gives CDR1 LNHDA, CDR2 SQIVND (reference sequence).

The chain has TRBV5-1 and TRBJ2-5; TRBD2 matches at 12 bases. Per germline, CDR1 SGHRS and CDR2 YFSETQ. The trim removed 0 bases at V and 1 base at J, leaving 4 bases unmatched. CDR3 size: 17 residues. CDR3 in amino acids: CASSLGTSGDFQETQYF. The CDR3 nucleotides are TGCGCCAGCAGCTTGGGGACTAGCGGGGATTTCCAAGAGACCCAGTACTTC.

The chain recombines TRBV5-1 with TRBJ2-5; possible D gene TRBD2, 5 bases. CDR1 and CDR2 (germline): SGHRS, YFSETQ. This CDR3 contains 13 residues. Trimming removed 0 bases from V and 5 bases from J, with 8 bases in between. Written as DNA, the CDR3 is TGCGCCAGCAGCTTGGGGTCGGGGGAGACCCAGTACTTC. Translation: CASSLGSGETQYF.

The rearrangement uses TRBV18 and TRBJ2-5; 7 positions agree with TRBD1. The CDR3 loop spans 14 amino acids. Germline V gives CDR1 KGHSH, CDR2 LQKENI. The V and J ends lost 5 bases and 3 bases, in that order; junction bases with no gene match: 6. CDR3: CASSRDSAKETQYF. CDR3 DNA sequence: TGTGCCAGCTCAAGGGACAGTGCCAAAGAGACCCAGTACTTC.

This clone was counted many times. For the CDR3, the DNA is TGCGCCAGCAGCTCAGTGACTAGCTTGAACACCGGGGAGCTGTTTTTT. This translates into CASSSVTSLNTGELFF. The chain joins TRBV5-1 to TRBJ2-2; 7 bases fit TRBD2. The CDR3 contains 16 residues. Germline CDR1 SGHRS, CDR2 YFSETQ. Losses at the gene ends were 3 bases for V and 1 base for J; bases not matched to a gene: 6.

This clone was observed a few times. V gene TRBV28 combines with J gene TRBJ1-1; perhaps TRBD1 as D (5 bases). The CDR3 length is 13 residues. In germline, CDR1 is MDHEN, CDR2 SYDVKM. The CDR3 DNA sequence: TGTGCGGCCGGGGGGGTTATGAACACTGAAGCTTTCTTT. Amino acids: CAAGGVMNTEAFF.

The rearrangement links TRBV7-9 to TRBJ1-1, with D uncertain. Germline V CDR1 and CDR2: SEHNR, FQNEAQ (reference sequence). The CDR3 extends over 13 amino acids. V shed 5 bases and J shed 4 bases, with 11 bases lying between them. Here the CDR3 DNA reads TGTGCCAGCAGCAACCCGGGGAGCACTGAAGCTTTCTTT. Translated: CASSNPGSTEAFF.

This clone has only one observation. The J gene is TRBJ2-2, the V gene TRBV9; no firm D call. Trimming took 0 bases from V and 1 from J, leaving 4 bases between them. The CDR3 spans 14 residues. The germline V gene has CDR1 SGDLS and CDR2 YYNGEE. The CDR3 DNA follows: TGTGCCAGCAGCGTAGCTCTGAACACCGGGGAGCTGTTTTTT. Amino acids: CASSVALNTGELFF.

The CDR3 DNA follows: TGTGCCAGCAGTATAGGGGGTTCTAACAATGAGCAGTTCTTC. It encodes CASSIGGSNNEQFF. The chain carries TRBV27 and TRBJ2-1; perhaps TRBD1 as D (6 bases). The V end lost 5 bases, the J end lost 5 bases, and 13 bases lay between the germline ends. The CDR3 has 14 amino acids. Germline assignment: CDR1 MNHEY and CDR2 SMNVEV (reference sequence).

This clone was picked up one time. The rearrangement links TRBV5-1 to TRBJ2-6; 10 bases are shared with TRBD1. The ends lost 3 bases at V and 4 bases at J; junction bases unmatched: 13. Germline lookup yields CDR1 SGHRS and CDR2 YFSETQ. This CDR3 spans 19 amino acids. The DNA of the CDR3 is TGCGCCAGCAGCTCGCTAAAACCCGGGACAGGGGTAGGGGCCAACGTCCTGACTTTC. Translation: CASSSLKPGTGVGANVLTF.

V gene TRBV12-3 or TRBV12-4 combines with J gene TRBJ2-3; 7 nucleotides align to TRBD1. Trimming cost V 5 bases and J 9 bases; bases outside gene matches: 8. The CDR3 contains 13 residues. CDR3: CASSDRATVTQYF. In DNA form, the CDR3 reads TGTGCCAGCAGTGACAGGGCAACCGTCACGCAGTATTTT.

In regard to this clone: A read error may account for a junction end that differs from germline. The rearrangement joins TRBV7-7 to TRBJ2-1, with D possibly matching TRBD1 (6 bases). CDR1 and CDR2 from the germline V gene are SSHAT and FNYEAQ (reference sequence). The CDR3 sequence is 15 residues long. CDR3 region: CASSSAGTTGNEQFF. The CDR3 coding sequence is TGTGCTAGCAGCTCCGCCGGGACAACGGGCAATGAGCAGTTCTTC.

This sequence joins TRBV7-2 and TRBJ2-2; 8 nucleotides line up with TRBD2. The CDR3 has 15 amino acids. CDR1 is SGHTA and CDR2 is FQGNSA in the germline V gene. V shed 5 bases, J shed 8 bases, and the junction held 10 bases outside the gene matches. CDR3 sequence: CASSVSGASGGELFF. The DNA for the CDR3 is TGTGCCAGCAGCGTCTCCGGGGCTAGCGGGGGGGAGCTGTTTTTT.

The chain employs TRBV6-5 and TRBJ2-3; no clear D gene. The CDR3 sequence is 11 residues long. Germline V gene sequence: CDR1 MNHEY, CDR2 SVGAGI. V lost 8 bases and J lost 8, with 11 bases in between. The CDR3, as DNA: TGTGCCAGCGGAAATGAGGCTACGCAGTATTTT. Translating it yields CASGNEATQYF.

The V and J genes are TRBV3-1 (or the pseudogene TRBV3-2) and TRBJ1-5, with 7 bases lining up with TRBD1. Germline V gives CDR1 LGHDT, CDR2 YNNKEL (reference sequence). The CDR3 consists of 14 residues. After removal of 5 bases from V and 5 bases from J, the junction contained 6 bases not matched to a gene. CDR3 DNA sequence: TGTGCCAGCAGCTCCGGGACAGCCTATCAGCCCCAGCATTTT. Amino acids: CASSSGTAYQPQHF.

The chain is built from TRBV28 and TRBJ1-3, with 9 positions matching TRBD1. This CDR3 comprises 13 residues. Looked up from germline, CDR1 is MDHEN and CDR2 is SYDVKM. V lost 6 bases, J lost 7 bases, and 4 bases stayed unmatched. Here the CDR3 reads CASRGTGYNTIYF. CDR3 coding DNA: TGTGCCAGCAGGGGGACAGGGTACAACACCATATATTTT.

The chain couples TRBV6-1 to TRBJ2-1, with 9 bases fitting TRBD1. Germline V CDR1 and CDR2: MNHNS, SASEGT. Trimming cost V 3 bases and J 6 bases; bases outside gene matches: 6. The CDR3 sequence is 15 residues long. CDR3 in amino acids: CASSDWTGVGNEQFF. As DNA, the CDR3 is TGTGCCAGCAGTGATTGGACAGGGGTGGGCAATGAGCAGTTCTTC.

The chain recombines TRBV7-8 with TRBJ2-7; possible D gene TRBD2, 5 bases. V lost 5 bases and J lost 6, with 23 bases in between. Germline assignment: CDR1 SGHVS and CDR2 FQNEAQ. The CDR3 consists of 16 residues. This CDR3 is CASSPQRVGAPSEQYF. The CDR3 DNA sequence: TGTGCCAGCAGCCCCCAACGGGTGGGAGCGCCCTCCGAGCAGTACTTC.